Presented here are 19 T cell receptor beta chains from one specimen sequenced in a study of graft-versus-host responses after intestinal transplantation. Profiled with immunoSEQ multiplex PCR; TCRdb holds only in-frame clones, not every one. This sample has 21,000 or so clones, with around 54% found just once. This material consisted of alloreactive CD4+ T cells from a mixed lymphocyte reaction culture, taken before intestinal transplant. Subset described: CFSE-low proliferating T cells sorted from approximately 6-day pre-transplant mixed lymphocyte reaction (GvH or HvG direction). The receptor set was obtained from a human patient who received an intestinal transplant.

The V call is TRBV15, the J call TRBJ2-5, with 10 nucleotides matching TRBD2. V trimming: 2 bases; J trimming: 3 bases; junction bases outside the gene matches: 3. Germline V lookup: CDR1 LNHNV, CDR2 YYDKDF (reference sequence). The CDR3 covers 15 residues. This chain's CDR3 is CATSRRTSGKETQYF. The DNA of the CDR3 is TGTGCCACCAGCAGACGGACTAGCGGAAAAGAGACCCAGTACTTC.

The CDR3, as DNA: TGTGCCAGCAGCACCCGGACAGGGCTCCTCTACGAGCAGTACTTC. It specifies CASSTRTGLLYEQYF. The chain carries TRBV7-2 and TRBJ2-5; the match to TRBD1 covers 8 bases. The J call may be wrong; the DNA end is better matched by TRBJ2-7. The CDR3 has 15 amino acids. CDR1 and CDR2 from the germline V gene are SGHTA and FQGNSA.

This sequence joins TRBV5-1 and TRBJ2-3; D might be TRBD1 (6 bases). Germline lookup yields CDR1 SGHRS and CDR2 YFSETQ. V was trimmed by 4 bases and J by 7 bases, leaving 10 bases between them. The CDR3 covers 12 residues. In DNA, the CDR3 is TGCGCCAGCAGCCTCAGGGGATATACGCAGTATTTT. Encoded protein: CASSLRGYTQYF.

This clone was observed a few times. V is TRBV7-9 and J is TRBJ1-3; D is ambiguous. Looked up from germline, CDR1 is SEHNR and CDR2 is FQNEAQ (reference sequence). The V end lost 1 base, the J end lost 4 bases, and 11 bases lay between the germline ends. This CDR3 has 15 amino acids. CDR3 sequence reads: CASSLGGSAGNTIYF. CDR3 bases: TGTGCCAGCAGCTTAGGCGGGTCTGCAGGAAACACCATATATTTT. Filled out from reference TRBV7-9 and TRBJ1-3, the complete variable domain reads DTGVSQNPRHKITKRGQNVTFRCDPISEHNRLYWYRQTLGQGPEFLTYFQNEAQLEKSRLLSDRFSAERPKGSFSTLEIQRTEQGDSAMYLCASSLGGSAGNTIYFGEGSWLTVV.

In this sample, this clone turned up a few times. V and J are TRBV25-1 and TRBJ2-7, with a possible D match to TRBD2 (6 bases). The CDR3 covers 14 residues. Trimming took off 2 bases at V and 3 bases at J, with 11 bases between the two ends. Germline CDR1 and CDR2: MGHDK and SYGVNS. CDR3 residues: CASSERLDHYEQYF. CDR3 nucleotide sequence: TGTGCCAGCAGTGAACGACTAGATCACTACGAGCAGTACTTC.

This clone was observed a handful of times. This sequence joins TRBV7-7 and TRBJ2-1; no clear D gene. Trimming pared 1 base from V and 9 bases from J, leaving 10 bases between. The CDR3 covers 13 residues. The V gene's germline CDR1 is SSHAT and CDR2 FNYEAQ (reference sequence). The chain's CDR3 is CASSLEYDTEQFF. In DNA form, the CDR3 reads TGTGCCAGCAGCTTAGAGTATGACACTGAGCAGTTCTTC. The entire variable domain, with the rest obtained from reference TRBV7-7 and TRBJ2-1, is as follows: GAGVSQSPRYKVTKRGQDVTLRCDPISSHATLYWYQQALGQGPEFLTYFNYEAQPDKSGLPSDRFSAERPEGSISTLTIQRTEQRDSAMYRCASSLEYDTEQFFGPGTRLTVL.

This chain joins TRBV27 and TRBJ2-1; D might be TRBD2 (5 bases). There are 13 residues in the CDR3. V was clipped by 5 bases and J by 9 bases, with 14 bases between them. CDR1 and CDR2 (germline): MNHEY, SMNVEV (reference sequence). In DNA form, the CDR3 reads TGTGCCAGCAGTCTTGGTGTTCGGGGTGAGCAGTTCTTC. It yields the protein CASSLGVRGEQFF.

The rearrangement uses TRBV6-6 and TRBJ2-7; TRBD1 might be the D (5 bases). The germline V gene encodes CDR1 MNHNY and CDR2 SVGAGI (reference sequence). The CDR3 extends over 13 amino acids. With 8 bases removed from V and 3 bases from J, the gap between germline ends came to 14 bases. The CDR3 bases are TGTGCCAGCGGTCGTGGGGCCCTCTACGAGCAGTACTTC. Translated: CASGRGALYEQYF.

CDR3 in amino acids: CASSVGDRVYGYTF. In DNA form, the CDR3 reads TGTGCCAGCAGCGTAGGGGACAGGGTCTATGGCTACACCTTC. The rearrangement uses TRBV9 and TRBJ1-2; TRBD1 aligns across 9 bases. V gave up 0 bases and J gave up 4 bases; unmatched junction bases: 1. The CDR3 has 14 amino acids. CDR1 and CDR2 from the germline V gene are SGDLS and YYNGEE.

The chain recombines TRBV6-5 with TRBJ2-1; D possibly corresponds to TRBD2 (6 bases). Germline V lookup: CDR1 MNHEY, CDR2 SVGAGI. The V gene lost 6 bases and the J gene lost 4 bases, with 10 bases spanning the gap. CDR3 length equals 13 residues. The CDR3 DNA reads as TGTGCCAGCAGGACTAGACTTTACAATGAGCAGTTCTTC. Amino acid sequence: CASRTRLYNEQFF.

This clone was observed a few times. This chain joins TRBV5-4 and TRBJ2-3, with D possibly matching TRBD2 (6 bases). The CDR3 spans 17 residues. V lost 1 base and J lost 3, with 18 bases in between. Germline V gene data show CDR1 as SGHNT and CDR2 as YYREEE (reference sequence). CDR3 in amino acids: CASSLRLAGLGTDTQYF. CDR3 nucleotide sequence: TGTGCCAGCAGCTTGAGGTTGGCGGGATTGGGAACAGATACGCAGTATTTT. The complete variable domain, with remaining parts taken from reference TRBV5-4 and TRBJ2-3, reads ETGVTQSPTHLIKTRGQQVTLRCSSQSGHNTVSWYQQALGQGPQFIFQYYREEENGRGNFPPRFSGLQFPNYSSELNVNALELDDSALYLCASSLRLAGLGTDTQYFGPGTRLTVL.

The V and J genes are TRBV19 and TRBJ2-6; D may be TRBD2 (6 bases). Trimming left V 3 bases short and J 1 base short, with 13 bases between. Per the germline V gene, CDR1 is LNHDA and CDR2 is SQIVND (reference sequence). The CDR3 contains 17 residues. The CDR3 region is CASSIRDSGSGANVLTF. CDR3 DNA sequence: TGTGCCAGTAGTATCCGGGACTCCGGATCTGGGGCCAACGTCCTGACTTTC.

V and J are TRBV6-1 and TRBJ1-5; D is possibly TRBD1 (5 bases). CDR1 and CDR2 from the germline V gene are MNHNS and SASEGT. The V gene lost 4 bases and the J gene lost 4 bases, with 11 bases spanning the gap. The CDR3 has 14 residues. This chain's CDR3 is CASSAQGGNQPQHF. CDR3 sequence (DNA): TGTGCCAGCAGTGCGCAGGGAGGGAATCAGCCCCAGCATTTT.

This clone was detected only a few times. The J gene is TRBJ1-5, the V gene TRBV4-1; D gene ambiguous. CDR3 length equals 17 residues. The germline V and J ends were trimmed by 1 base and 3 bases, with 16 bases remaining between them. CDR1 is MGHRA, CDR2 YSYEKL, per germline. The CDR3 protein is CASSQAVYSELNQPQHF. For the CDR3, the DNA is TGCGCCAGCAGCCAAGCAGTCTACAGTGAGCTCAATCAGCCCCAGCATTTT.

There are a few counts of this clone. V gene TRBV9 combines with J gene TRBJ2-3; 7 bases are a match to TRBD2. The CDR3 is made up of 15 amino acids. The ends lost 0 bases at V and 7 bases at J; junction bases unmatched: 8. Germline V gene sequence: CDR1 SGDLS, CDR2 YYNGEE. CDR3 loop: CASSVGVGGPYTQYF. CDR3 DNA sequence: TGTGCCAGCAGCGTAGGAGTGGGAGGGCCGTATACGCAGTATTTT.

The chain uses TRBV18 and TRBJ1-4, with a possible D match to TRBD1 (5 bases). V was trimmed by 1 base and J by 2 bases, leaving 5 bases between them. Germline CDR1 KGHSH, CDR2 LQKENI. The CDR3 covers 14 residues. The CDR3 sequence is CASSPQGTNEKLFF. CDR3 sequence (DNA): TGTGCCAGCTCACCACAGGGGACTAATGAAAAACTGTTTTTT.

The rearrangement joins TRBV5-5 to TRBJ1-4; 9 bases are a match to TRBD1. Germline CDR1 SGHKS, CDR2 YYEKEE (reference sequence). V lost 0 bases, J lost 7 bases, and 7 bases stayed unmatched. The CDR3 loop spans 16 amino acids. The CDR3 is CASSLVPGQGFEKLFF. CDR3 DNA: TGTGCCAGCAGCTTGGTCCCGGGACAGGGATTTGAAAAACTGTTTTTT. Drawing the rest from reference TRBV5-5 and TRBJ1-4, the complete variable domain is DAGVTQSPTHLIKTRGQQVTLRCSPISGHKSVSWYQQVLGQGPQFIFQYYEKEERGRGNFPDRFSARQFPNYSSELNVNALLLGDSALYLCASSLVPGQGFEKLFFGSGTQLSVL.

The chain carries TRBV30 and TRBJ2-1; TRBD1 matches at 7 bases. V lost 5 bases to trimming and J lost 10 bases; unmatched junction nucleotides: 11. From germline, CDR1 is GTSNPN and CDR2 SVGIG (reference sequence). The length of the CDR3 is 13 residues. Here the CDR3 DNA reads TGTGCCTGGTCGGGACAGCTGCGTGGGGAGCAGTTCTTC. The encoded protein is CAWSGQLRGEQFF.

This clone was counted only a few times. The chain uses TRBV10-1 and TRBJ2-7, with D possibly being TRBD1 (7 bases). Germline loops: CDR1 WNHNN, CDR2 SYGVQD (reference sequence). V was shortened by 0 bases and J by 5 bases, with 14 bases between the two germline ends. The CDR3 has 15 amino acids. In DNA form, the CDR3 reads TGCGCCAGCAGTGAGTCGCCAGGGGGGATCAACGAGCAGTACTTC. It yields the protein CASSESPGGINEQYF.